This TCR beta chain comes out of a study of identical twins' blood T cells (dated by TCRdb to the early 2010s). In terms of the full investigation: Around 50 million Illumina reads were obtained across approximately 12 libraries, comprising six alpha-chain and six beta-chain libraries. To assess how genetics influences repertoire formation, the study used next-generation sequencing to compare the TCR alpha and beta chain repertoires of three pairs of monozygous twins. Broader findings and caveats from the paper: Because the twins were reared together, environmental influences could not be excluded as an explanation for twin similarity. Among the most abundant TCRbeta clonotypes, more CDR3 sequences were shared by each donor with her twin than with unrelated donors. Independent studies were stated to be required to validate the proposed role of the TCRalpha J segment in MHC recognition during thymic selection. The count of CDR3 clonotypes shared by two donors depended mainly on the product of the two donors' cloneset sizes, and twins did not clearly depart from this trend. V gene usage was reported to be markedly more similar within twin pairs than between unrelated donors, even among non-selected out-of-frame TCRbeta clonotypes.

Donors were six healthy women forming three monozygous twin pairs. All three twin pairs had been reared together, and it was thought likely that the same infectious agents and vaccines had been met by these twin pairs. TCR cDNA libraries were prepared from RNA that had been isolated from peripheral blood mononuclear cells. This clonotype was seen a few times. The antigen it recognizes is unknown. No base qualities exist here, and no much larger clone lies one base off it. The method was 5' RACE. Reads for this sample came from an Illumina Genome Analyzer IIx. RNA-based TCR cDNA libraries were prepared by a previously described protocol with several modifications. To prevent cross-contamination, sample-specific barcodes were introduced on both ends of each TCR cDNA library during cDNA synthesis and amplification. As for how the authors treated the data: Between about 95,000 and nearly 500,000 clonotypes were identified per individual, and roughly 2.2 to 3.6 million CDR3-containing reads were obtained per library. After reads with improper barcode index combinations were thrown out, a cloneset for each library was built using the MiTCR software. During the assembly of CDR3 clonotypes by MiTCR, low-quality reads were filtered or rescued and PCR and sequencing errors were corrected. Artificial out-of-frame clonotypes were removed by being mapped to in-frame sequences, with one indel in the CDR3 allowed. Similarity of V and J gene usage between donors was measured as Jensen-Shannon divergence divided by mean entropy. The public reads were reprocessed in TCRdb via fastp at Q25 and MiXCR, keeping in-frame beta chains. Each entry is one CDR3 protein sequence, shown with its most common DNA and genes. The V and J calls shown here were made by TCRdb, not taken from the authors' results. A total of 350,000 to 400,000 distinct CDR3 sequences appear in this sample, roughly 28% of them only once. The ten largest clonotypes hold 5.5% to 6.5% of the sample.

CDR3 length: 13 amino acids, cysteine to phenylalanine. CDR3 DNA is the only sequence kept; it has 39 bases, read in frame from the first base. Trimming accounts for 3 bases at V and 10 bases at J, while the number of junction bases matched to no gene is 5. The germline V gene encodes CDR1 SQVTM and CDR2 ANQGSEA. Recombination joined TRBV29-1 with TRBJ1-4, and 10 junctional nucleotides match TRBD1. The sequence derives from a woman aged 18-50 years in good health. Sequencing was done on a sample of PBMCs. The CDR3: CSVDRTGGGKLFF. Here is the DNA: TGCAGCGTTGACCGGACAGGGGGGGGAAAACTGTTTTTT. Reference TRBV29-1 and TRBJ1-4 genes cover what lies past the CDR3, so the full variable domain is SAVISQKPSRDICQRGTSLTIQCQVDSQVTMMFWYRQQPGQSLTLIATANQGSEATYESGFVIDKFPISRPNLTFSTLTVSNMSPEDSSIYLCSVDRTGGGKLFFGSGTQLSVL.